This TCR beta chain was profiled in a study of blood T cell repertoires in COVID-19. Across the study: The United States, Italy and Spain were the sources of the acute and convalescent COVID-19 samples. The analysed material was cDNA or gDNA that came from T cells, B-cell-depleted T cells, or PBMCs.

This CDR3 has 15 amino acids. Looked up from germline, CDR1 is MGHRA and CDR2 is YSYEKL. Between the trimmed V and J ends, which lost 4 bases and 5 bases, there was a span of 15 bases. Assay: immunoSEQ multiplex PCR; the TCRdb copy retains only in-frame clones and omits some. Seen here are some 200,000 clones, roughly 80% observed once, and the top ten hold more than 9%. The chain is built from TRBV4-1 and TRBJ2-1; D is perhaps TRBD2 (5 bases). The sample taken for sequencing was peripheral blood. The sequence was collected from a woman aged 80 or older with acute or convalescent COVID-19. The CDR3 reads CASSPWTGIHNEQFF. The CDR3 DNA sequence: TGCGCCAGCAGCCCGTGGACTGGGATCCACAATGAGCAGTTCTTC.